These 16 T cell receptor beta chains were sequenced from one sample in a study of T cells in Graves' hyperthyroidism and ophthalmopathy. There were TCR beta CDR3 regions amplified from RNA transcripts. A set of HTBI primers served as the primers for a first-round RT-PCR of the TCR CDR3. TCRdb processed the multiplex PCR reads anew with MiXCR; each CDR3 protein has one entry. The sample comprises hundreds of thousands of distinct CDR3 sequences, roughly 14% of which are singletons, and roughly an eighth rests with the top ten. The sample taken for sequencing was blood. Receptor source: a woman in her forties or fifties with Graves' ophthalmopathy.

This clonotype has just a few counts. The chain links TRBV24-1 to TRBJ2-2, with 7 nucleotides matching TRBD1. The CDR3 covers 14 residues. The V gene's germline CDR1 is KGHDR and CDR2 SFDVKD. J lost 1 base, V lost 6 bases, and 1 base had no gene match. Here the CDR3 DNA reads TGTGCCACCAGTCGGACAGGGAACACCGGGGAGCTGTTTTTT. It specifies CATSRTGNTGELFF.

This clonotype has at least ten counts. The chain uses TRBV24-1 and TRBJ2-5; 8 bases agree with TRBD2. The CDR3 has 14 residues. Germline V gene data show CDR1 as KGHDR and CDR2 as SFDVKD. V shed 4 bases and J 4 bases; nucleotides not matched to a gene: 4. CDR3 amino acids: CATSDQAGVETQYF. As DNA, the CDR3 is TGTGCCACCAGTGACCAAGCGGGAGTAGAGACCCAGTACTTC.

The sample holds many counts of this clonotype. CDR3 amino acids: CASSELGLNTEAFF. For the CDR3, the DNA is TGTGCCAGCAGTGAACTGGGCCTGAACACTGAAGCTTTCTTT. This chain uses TRBV2 with TRBJ1-1; D gene uncertain. Looked up from germline, CDR1 is SNHLY and CDR2 is FYNNEI. The CDR3 is made up of 14 amino acids. V lost 2 bases and J 0 bases, leaving 7 bases between the germline ends.

This clonotype was seen a handful of times. The conserved closing phenylalanine or tryptophan is absent in this CDR3, likely reflecting a read error. The chain joins TRBV27 to TRBJ2-7; D perhaps matches TRBD2 (6 bases). Germline-derived CDR1 and CDR2 are MNHEY and SMNVEV (reference sequence). V was pared by 3 bases and J by 2 bases, with 8 bases between. The CDR3 spans 13 residues. The chain's CDR3 is CASSLQRAYEQYL. The CDR3 nucleotides are TGTGCCAGCAGTTTGCAGCGGGCCTACGAGCAGTACCTC.

A few counts support this clonotype. The chain joins TRBV5-1 to TRBJ2-1, with 10 bases fitting TRBD2. CDR3 length: 14 amino acids. With V trimmed by 9 bases and J by 5 bases, 8 bases remained unmatched. Looked up from germline, CDR1 is SGHRS and CDR2 is YFSETQ. The CDR3 reads CATSPSGRHNEQFF. Here the CDR3 DNA reads TGCGCCACCTCTCCTAGCGGGAGACACAATGAGCAGTTCTTC.

This chain connects TRBV5-4 to TRBJ1-2; a weak D match, TRBD1 (6 bases). CDR3 length: 14 residues. Trimming took 5 bases from V and 0 from J, leaving 11 bases between them. The germline V gene has CDR1 SGHNT and CDR2 YYREEE (reference sequence). CDR3 nucleotides: TGTGCCAGCAGGCGAGCAGGGGCTAACTATGGCTACACCTTC. It specifies CASRRAGANYGYTF. The whole variable domain, filled in from reference TRBV5-4 and TRBJ1-2, reads ETGVTQSPTHLIKTRGQQVTLRCSSQSGHNTVSWYQQALGQGPQFIFQYYREEENGRGNFPPRFSGLQFPNYSSELNVNALELDDSALYLCASRRAGANYGYTFGSGTRLTVV.

The gene calls are TRBV3-1 and TRBJ2-1; D unclear. The length of the CDR3 is 16 residues. Germline V gene sequence: CDR1 LGHDT, CDR2 YNNKEL (reference sequence). Trimming pared 4 bases from V and 9 bases from J, leaving 22 bases between. CDR3 region: CASSPTEQEWVPEQFF. The CDR3 bases are TGTGCCAGCAGCCCCACAGAGCAGGAGTGGGTGCCTGAGCAGTTCTTC.

This clonotype was observed at least ten times. The V and J genes are TRBV27 and TRBJ1-1; D is ambiguous. Per the germline V gene, CDR1 is MNHEY and CDR2 is SMNVEV (reference sequence). The ends were cut back, 10 bases at V and 5 bases at J, with 29 bases in the middle. CDR3 length: 17 amino acids. CDR3 protein: CATLRFGRRRWITEAFF. CDR3 bases: TGTGCCACCCTTCGTTTCGGACGAAGACGATGGATAACTGAAGCTTTCTTT.

The chain is built from TRBV5-4 and TRBJ2-1, with 12 bases aligning to TRBD2. Germline lookup yields CDR1 SGHNT and CDR2 YYREEE (reference sequence). With 4 bases clipped from V and 8 bases from J, the junction kept 7 bases outside the gene matches. The CDR3 covers 15 residues. As DNA, the CDR3 is TGTGCCAGCAGCATCCGGACTAGCGGGGATGATGAGCAGTTCTTC. Encoded protein: CASSIRTSGDDEQFF.

In its sample, this clonotype was seen many times. The chain couples TRBV27 to TRBJ2-1, with a tentative D call TRBD1 (7 bases). The germline CDR1 and CDR2 sequences are MNHEY and SMNVEV (reference sequence). Trimming removed 8 bases from V and 4 bases from J, with 9 bases in between. The CDR3 sequence is 12 residues long. CDR3: CASQGGYNEQFF. The CDR3 DNA follows: TGTGCCAGCCAGGGGGGATACAATGAGCAGTTCTTC.

The CDR3 DNA follows: TGCAGCGTTGAGGGGGAGGTCACTGAAGCTTTCTTT. As protein: CSVEGEVTEAFF. The chain links TRBV29-1 to TRBJ1-1, with a possible D match to TRBD1 (5 bases). Germline V gene sequence: CDR1 SQVTM, CDR2 ANQGSEA. CDR3 length: 12 amino acids. V dropped 3 bases and J dropped 4 bases, with 9 bases sitting between them.

This clonotype was picked up many times. The CDR3 here is CASSFSGGGTGELFF. DNA for the CDR3: TGTGCCAGCAGCTTTTCGGGAGGGGGCACCGGGGAGCTGTTTTTT. The chain links TRBV11-3 to TRBJ2-2; 8 positions agree with TRBD2. Germline V gene data show CDR1 as SGHNT and CDR2 as YENEEA. V shed 3 bases and J 4 bases; nucleotides not matched to a gene: 4. This CDR3 comprises 15 residues.

This clonotype was seen repeatedly, ten times or more. This sequence joins TRBV7-9 and TRBJ1-6, with 10 bases aligning to TRBD1. J lost 15 bases, V lost 5 bases, and 4 bases had no gene match. This CDR3 comprises 12 residues. CDR1 and CDR2 (germline): SEHNR, FQNEAQ (reference sequence). For the CDR3, the DNA is TGTGCCAGCAGCACCCGGACAGGGGGCCTCCACTTT. Its translation: CASSTRTGGLHF.

The chain is built from TRBV5-5 and TRBJ1-2; 7 bases map to TRBD1. The CDR3 covers 16 residues. With V trimmed by 4 bases and J by 3 bases, 12 bases remained unmatched. In germline, CDR1 is SGHKS, CDR2 YYEKEE (reference sequence). CDR3 in DNA: TGTGCCAGCAGCCTTCAGCTGACAGGGATCGACTATGGCTACACCTTC. Residues: CASSLQLTGIDYGYTF.

There are many counts of this clonotype. This chain joins TRBV19 and TRBJ1-2, with D unresolved. V lost 9 bases and J 5 bases, leaving 25 bases between the germline ends. CDR3 length: 16 amino acids. CDR1 and CDR2 from the germline V gene are LNHDA and SQIVND (reference sequence). As DNA, the CDR3 is TGTGCCAGAACTCCGGGCCCTAAATCGGAGCGATATGGCTACACCTTC. Amino acid sequence: CARTPGPKSERYGYTF.

There are many counts of this clonotype. The rearrangement uses TRBV24-1 and TRBJ2-1; 10 bases are a match to TRBD2. V lost 1 base and J lost 4; bases outside the gene matches: 12. CDR1 is KGHDR and CDR2 is SFDVKD in the germline V gene. The CDR3 extends over 19 amino acids. The CDR3 protein is CATSDFRKVSGRTYNEQFF. The CDR3 nucleotides read TGTGCCACCAGTGATTTCAGGAAAGTTAGCGGGAGGACTTACAATGAGCAGTTCTTC.